A single sample is the source of the 10 T cell receptor beta chains below, sequenced in a study of molecular identifiers for immune sequencing clone quantification. TCRdb called the PCR reads again in MiXCR, with one record for every CDR3 protein. There are over 70,000 distinct CDR3 sequences in the sample; 20% to 30% occur only once, and 0.78% lies in the top ten. The sample taken for sequencing was naive CD8+ T cells from blood, with Jurkat cell RNA spiked in. Subset of the sample: FACS-sorted CD8+CD4-CCR7+CD45RA+ naive T cells. The receptors were sampled from a human donor in good health. Some libraries in this study had Jurkat cell RNA spiked in.

Comment on this clonotype: This may stem from a read error, because a much larger clone lies one nucleotide away. The chain employs TRBV27 and TRBJ2-3, with TRBD2 identical over 8 bases. This CDR3 region has 16 residues. Germline loops: CDR1 MNHEY, CDR2 SMNVEV (reference sequence). The CDR3 DNA sequence: TGTGCCGGCAGTTTCTTCAGCGGGAGAAGCACAGATACGCAGTATTTT. It specifies CAGSFFSGRSTDTQYF.

The J gene is TRBJ2-1, the V gene TRBV4-3, with 7 bases that match TRBD1. The CDR3 consists of 14 residues. Germline V CDR1 and CDR2: LGHNA, YSLEER. J lost 8 bases, V lost 8 bases, and 12 bases had no gene match. Here the CDR3 DNA reads TGCGCCAGCGCCCTGACAAGGGGGCTAGATGAGCAGTTCTTC. It codes for CASALTRGLDEQFF.

Comment on this clonotype: A much larger clone differs from this one at a single base, so this may be a read error. The rearrangement joins TRBV7-2 to TRBJ2-7; D is unresolved. The CDR3 extends over 13 amino acids. Per germline, CDR1 SGHTA and CDR2 FQGNSA. The V end lost 8 bases, the J end lost 2 bases, and 13 bases lay between the germline ends. The CDR3 nucleotides are TGTGCCAGCCGCGCCGACTCTACCTACGAGCAGTACTTC. The encoded protein is CASRADSTYEQYF.

CDR3 amino acids: CASSLVPSGLQETQYF. DNA of the CDR3: TGTGCCAGCAGCTTAGTACCTAGCGGTTTACAAGAGACCCAGTACTTC. This chain uses TRBV7-9 with TRBJ2-5, with 7 bases matching TRBD2. The CDR3 consists of 16 residues. Per the germline V gene, CDR1 is SEHNR and CDR2 is FQNEAQ (reference sequence). J lost 2 bases, V lost 1 base, and 7 bases had no gene match.

Note on this clonotype: A much larger clone sits a single nucleotide away, making a read error possible. The J gene is TRBJ1-2, the V gene TRBV7-9; D unresolved. CDR1 is SEHNR and CDR2 is FQNEAQ in the germline V gene (reference sequence). The CDR3 is 14 residues long. For the CDR3, the DNA is TGTGCCAGCAGCTTCGCGACACTTAACTATGGCTACGCCTTC. This gives the protein CASSFATLNYGYAF.

In regard to this clonotype: This clone may be a read error of a much larger clone one base away. This chain links TRBV28 with TRBJ1-4; D perhaps matches TRBD1 (5 bases). Germline assignment: CDR1 MDHEN and CDR2 SYDVKM. CDR3 size: 15 residues. The V and J ends lost 7 bases and 11 bases respectively, with 23 bases between them. The DNA for the CDR3 is TGTGCCAGCACCCCAATCGCCAGGGAAGGTGATAAACTGTTTTTT. Its protein product is CASTPIAREGDKLFF.

This clonotype was counted only a few times. V and J are TRBV7-9 and TRBJ2-2, with TRBD1 matching 9 bases. Germline lookup yields CDR1 SEHNR and CDR2 FQNEAQ (reference sequence). V lost 5 bases, J lost 6 bases, and 4 bases stayed unmatched. The CDR3 runs to 14 residues. The CDR3 protein is CASSPGTGPGELFF. CDR3 nucleotides: TGTGCCAGCAGCCCGGGGACAGGGCCCGGGGAGCTGTTTTTT.

The chain carries TRBV19 and TRBJ2-1, with 11 bases fitting TRBD1. Germline V gene sequence: CDR1 LNHDA, CDR2 SQIVND (reference sequence). V shed 7 bases and J 8 bases; nucleotides not matched to a gene: 10. The CDR3 has 15 residues. The CDR3 region has the DNA TGTGCCAGTAATCTAGGACAGGGGGCTACCGATGAGCAGTTCTTC. Its translation is CASNLGQGATDEQFF.

Remarks on this clonotype: This may be a read error: a much more frequent sequence differs by one nucleotide. The rearrangement links TRBV4-3 to TRBJ1-5, with D possibly being TRBD1 (5 bases). Germline loops: CDR1 LGHNA, CDR2 YSLEER. CDR3 length: 14 amino acids. The CDR3 DNA reads as TGCGCCAGCAGCCCAGGAACAGGCAATCAGCCCCCGCATTTT. Amino acid sequence: CASSPGTGNQPPHF.

In its sample, this clonotype was seen once. J is TRBJ2-5 and V is TRBV28; weak D call: TRBD2 (6 bases). The germline CDR1 and CDR2 sequences are MDHEN and SYDVKM. The CDR3 totals 17 residues. V was clipped by 8 bases and J by 4 bases, with 26 bases between them. The CDR3: CASSPRLAWDLGETQYF. CDR3 nucleotide sequence: TGTGCCAGCTCCCCTCGGCTAGCGTGGGACCTAGGAGAGACCCAGTACTTC.